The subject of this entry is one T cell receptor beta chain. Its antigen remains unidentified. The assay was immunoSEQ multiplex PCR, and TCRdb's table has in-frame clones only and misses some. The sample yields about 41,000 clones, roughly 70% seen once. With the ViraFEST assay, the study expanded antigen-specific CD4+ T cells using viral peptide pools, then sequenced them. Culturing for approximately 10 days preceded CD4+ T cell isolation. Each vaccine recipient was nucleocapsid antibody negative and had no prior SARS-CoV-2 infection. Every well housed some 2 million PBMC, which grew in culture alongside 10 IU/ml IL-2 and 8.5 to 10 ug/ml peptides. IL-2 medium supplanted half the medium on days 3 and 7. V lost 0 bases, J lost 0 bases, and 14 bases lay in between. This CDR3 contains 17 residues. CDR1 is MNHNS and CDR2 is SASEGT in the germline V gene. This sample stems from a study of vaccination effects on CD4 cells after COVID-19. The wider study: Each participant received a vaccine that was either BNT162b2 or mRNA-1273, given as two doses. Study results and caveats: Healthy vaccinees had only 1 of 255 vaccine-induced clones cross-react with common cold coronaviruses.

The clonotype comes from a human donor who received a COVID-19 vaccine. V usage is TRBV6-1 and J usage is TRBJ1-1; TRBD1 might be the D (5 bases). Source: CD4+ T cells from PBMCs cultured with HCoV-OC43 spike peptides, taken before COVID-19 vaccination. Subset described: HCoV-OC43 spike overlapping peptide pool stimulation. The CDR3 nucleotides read TGTGCCAGCAGTGAAGCGTGGGGCGCGGTGTTGAACACTGAAGCTTTCTTT. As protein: CASSEAWGAVLNTEAFF.